These 18 T cell receptor beta chains were sequenced from one sample in a study of cytomegalovirus exposure and HLA in healthy donors listed by TCRdb under 2017. The library relied on the immunoSEQ multiplex PCR assay. For the multiplex PCR, a mixture combining 60 forward primers for TCR Vbeta segments and 13 reverse primers for TCR Jbeta segments was used. TCRdb holds this immuneACCESS table with in-frame rearrangements only. Some clones are missing; in checked studies, unresolved V genes explain under half, and the rest has no known cause. In all, the sample holds 90,000 to 120,000 clones, and 73% of those were seen once. The ten largest clones represent 7% to 8% of the sample. Sequenced sample: PBMCs. The source of these receptors is a man aged 25-40 years in good health and CMV-seronegative.

This sequence joins TRBV6-1 and TRBJ2-2, with 10 nucleotides matching TRBD2. Germline CDR1 reads MNHNS; CDR2 reads SASEGT. V shed 3 bases, J shed 0 bases, and the junction held 1 base outside the gene matches. The CDR3 sequence is 16 residues long. The CDR3 loop is CASSDLAGANTGELFF. The DNA for the CDR3 is TGTGCCAGCAGTGATCTAGCGGGAGCGAACACCGGGGAGCTGTTTTTT.

Points on this clone: The sample holds other DNA sequences that translate to the same CDR3. This chain joins TRBV4-2 and TRBJ1-5; possible D gene TRBD1, 6 bases. V lost 0 bases, J lost 4 bases, and 7 bases lay in between. Germline CDR1 and CDR2: LGHNA and YNFKEQ. This CDR3 is 14 amino acids long. The CDR3 coding sequence is TGTGCCAGCAGCCAAGACAGGGGTAATCAGCCCCAGCATTTT. It codes for CASSQDRGNQPQHF.

The sample holds one count of this clone. The rearrangement uses TRBV19 and TRBJ2-1, with 13 bases that match TRBD2. The CDR3 has 18 residues. V shed 3 bases, J shed 7 bases, and the junction held 12 bases outside the gene matches. In germline, CDR1 is LNHDA, CDR2 SQIVND (reference sequence). The CDR3: CASSMSARLAGGRNEQFF. CDR3 nucleotides: TGTGCCAGTAGTATGTCCGCCAGACTAGCGGGGGGCCGAAATGAGCAGTTCTTC. Full variable domain (rest looked up from reference TRBV19 and TRBJ2-1): DGGITQSPKYLFRKEGQNVTLSCEQNLNHDAMYWYRQDPGQGLRLIYYSQIVNDFQKGDIAEGYSVSREKKESFPLTVTSAQKNPTAFYLCASSMSARLAGGRNEQFFGPGTRLTVL.

V is TRBV7-9 and J is TRBJ2-2, with a weak D call TRBD2 (6 bases). This CDR3 is built from 13 residues. Germline values: CDR1 SEHNR, CDR2 FQNEAQ (reference sequence). The germline V and J ends were trimmed by 4 bases and 3 bases, with 6 bases remaining between them. The CDR3, as DNA: TGTGCCAGCAGCTGGGGGGACACCGGGGAGCTGTTTTTT. It is translated as CASSWGDTGELFF. Complete variable domain (other parts from reference TRBV7-9 and TRBJ2-2): DTGVSQNPRHKITKRGQNVTFRCDPISEHNRLYWYRQTLGQGPEFLTYFQNEAQLEKSRLLSDRFSAERPKGSFSTLEIQRTEQGDSAMYLCASSWGDTGELFFGEGSRLTVL.

V and J are TRBV30 and TRBJ2-5, with D hard to call. Germline values: CDR1 GTSNPN, CDR2 SVGIG (reference sequence). The CDR3 is 11 residues long. The V and J ends lost 4 bases and 2 bases respectively, with 5 bases between them. CDR3 nucleotide sequence: TGTGCCTGGAACATACAAGAGACCCAGTACTTC. This translates into CAWNIQETQYF.

The chain carries TRBV19 and TRBJ2-6, with D perhaps matching TRBD1 (5 bases). The CDR3 is 16 amino acids. V lost 5 bases and J 4 bases, leaving 15 bases between the germline ends. CDR1 and CDR2 from the germline V gene are LNHDA and SQIVND (reference sequence). CDR3 loop: CASSRNRLSGANVLTF. CDR3 DNA sequence: TGTGCCAGTAGTCGGAACAGGCTCTCCGGGGCCAACGTCCTGACTTTC.

V gene TRBV6-1 combines with J gene TRBJ2-7, with 10 bases fitting TRBD2. Unmatched junction bases numbered 0, after V lost 1 base and J lost 0 bases. CDR1 MNHNS and CDR2 SASEGT come from the germline V gene. The CDR3 sequence is 15 residues long. The CDR3 DNA reads TGTGCCAGCAGTGAAGGGACTAGCGGCTCCTACGAGCAGTACTTC. Translated, it gives CASSEGTSGSYEQYF.

This clone was detected a few times. The V gene is TRBV28, the J gene TRBJ2-7, with a weak D call TRBD2 (5 bases). Germline CDR1 MDHEN, CDR2 SYDVKM. The CDR3 has 14 amino acids. Trimming removed 3 bases at V and 2 bases at J, with 11 bases between. The CDR3 is CASSFPPGAYEQYF. For the CDR3, the DNA is TGTGCCAGCAGTTTCCCTCCCGGGGCCTACGAGCAGTACTTC.

This clone was observed a handful of times. The chain is built from TRBV5-1 and TRBJ2-3; TRBD2 agrees at 7 bases. This CDR3 contains 14 residues. The germline V gene has CDR1 SGHRS and CDR2 YFSETQ. Trimming removed 7 bases from V and 1 base from J; junction bases left unmatched: 6. CDR3 DNA: TGCGCCAGCCGGGGCGCGGGGGGCACAGATACGCAGTATTTT. Protein: CASRGAGGTDTQYF.

V is TRBV18 and J is TRBJ1-2; 7 nucleotides agree with TRBD1. V was clipped by 6 bases and J by 0 bases; unmatched bases: 7. CDR3 size: 15 residues. CDR1 KGHSH and CDR2 LQKENI come from the germline V gene. CDR3 sequence (DNA): TGTGCCAGCTCGCCCACGGGACAGACTAACTATGGCTACACCTTC. Translation: CASSPTGQTNYGYTF.

J is TRBJ1-2 and V is TRBV4-1; no definite D call. Germline V gene data show CDR1 as MGHRA and CDR2 as YSYEKL. V was clipped by 0 bases and J by 5 bases, with 7 bases between them. The CDR3 sequence is 13 residues long. The CDR3 coding sequence is TGCGCCAGCAGCCAAGATGGAGGGTATGGCTACACCTTC. Translation: CASSQDGGYGYTF.

This clone showed up just once. The genes are TRBV7-2 and TRBJ2-3; 7 bases align to TRBD2. Looked up from germline, CDR1 is SGHTA and CDR2 is FQGNSA. V gave up 6 bases and J gave up 4 bases; unmatched junction bases: 10. The CDR3 is 15 amino acids. CDR3 region: CASSSWLAEADTQYF. The CDR3 nucleotides are TGTGCCAGCAGTAGTTGGCTAGCGGAGGCAGATACGCAGTATTTT.

This clone has only one observation. This chain connects TRBV27 to TRBJ1-5, with TRBD1 matching over 7 bases. V shed 4 bases and J 0 bases; nucleotides not matched to a gene: 3. This CDR3 region has 15 residues. The germline V gene has CDR1 MNHEY and CDR2 SMNVEV (reference sequence). CDR3 in DNA: TGTGCCAGCAGTTCGGGACAGAGTAGCAATCAGCCCCAGCATTTT. Protein product: CASSSGQSSNQPQHF.

This clone has a handful of counts. Other nucleotide sequences from this sample produce the same CDR3. V usage is TRBV23-1 and J usage is TRBJ2-1, with 7 bases identical to TRBD1. TRBV23-1 is classed as an ORF, of uncertain function. The CDR3 is 16 amino acids. With V trimmed by 0 bases and J by 6 bases, 8 bases remained unmatched. The CDR3 here is CASSQSEGQALNEQFF. The DNA for the CDR3 is TGCGCCAGCAGTCAATCGGAAGGACAGGCCCTCAATGAGCAGTTCTTC.

The J gene is TRBJ2-1, the V gene TRBV30; 9 nucleotides align to TRBD2. The germline CDR1 and CDR2 sequences are GTSNPN and SVGIG (reference sequence). The V gene end was trimmed by 5 bases and the J gene end by 7 bases; junction bases not matched to a gene: 12. The CDR3 loop spans 15 amino acids. This chain's CDR3 is CAWGPGLAILNEQFF. CDR3 bases: TGTGCCTGGGGACCAGGACTAGCGATTCTAAATGAGCAGTTCTTC. Supplemented by reference TRBV30 and TRBJ2-1, the full variable domain reads SQTIHQWPATLVQPVGSPLSLECTVEGTSNPNLYWYRQAAGRGLQLLFYSVGIGQISSEVPQNLSASRPQDRQFILSSKKLLLSDSGFYLCAWGPGLAILNEQFFGPGTRLTVL.

The V gene is TRBV7-9, the J gene TRBJ1-6; D is perhaps TRBD1 (6 bases). V lost 3 bases and J lost 9, with 15 bases in between. The V gene's germline CDR1 is SEHNR and CDR2 FQNEAQ (reference sequence). This CDR3 comprises 15 residues. This CDR3 is CASSFMGGQGSPLHF. The DNA for the CDR3 is TGTGCCAGCAGCTTTATGGGGGGGCAAGGTTCACCCCTCCACTTT.

CDR3 DNA: TGTGCCAGCAGCTTTCGACTAGCGGGAGGGCCGGTGGGCGCGCAGTACTTC. Amino acid sequence: CASSFRLAGGPVGAQYF. This chain connects TRBV11-2 to TRBJ2-7; 14 nucleotides agree with TRBD2. V lost 3 bases, J lost 9 bases, and 13 bases stayed unmatched. The CDR3 consists of 17 residues. Germline CDR1 SGHAT, CDR2 FQNNGV. Drawing the rest from reference TRBV11-2 and TRBJ2-7, the complete variable domain is EAGVAQSPRYKIIEKRQSVAFWCNPISGHATLYWYQQILGQGPKLLIQFQNNGVVDDSQLPKDRFSAERLKGVDSTLKIQPAKLEDSAVYLCASSFRLAGGPVGAQYFGPGTRLTVT.

Here the CDR3 DNA reads TGTGCCAGCAGTTTATCGGAGCCAGCGGGAATTCTCGAGCAGTACTTC. Protein product: CASSLSEPAGILEQYF. The gene calls are TRBV27 and TRBJ2-7; 7 bases agree with TRBD2. Looked up from germline, CDR1 is MNHEY and CDR2 is SMNVEV (reference sequence). V trimming: 0 bases; J trimming: 6 bases; junction bases outside the gene matches: 11. The CDR3 covers 16 residues.